This entry features one T cell receptor (beta chain) sequence. The CDR3 is 16 residues long. Germline V gene data show CDR1 as SGHTA and CDR2 as FQGTGA. V lost 5 bases, J lost 6 bases, and 20 bases lay in between. RNA, at about 0.5 to 1 ug, was reverse transcribed with random hexamers. TCRdb redid the calling of the immunoSEQ multiplex PCR reads with MiXCR, one entry per CDR3 protein. The sample includes some 120,000 distinct CDR3 sequences, about 93% of them seen just once. This sample is part of a study of CD8 T cells in Susac syndrome. Study overall: At the time of blood draw, patients with Susac syndrome were therapy-naive, receiving corticosteroids, or receiving intravenous immunoglobulin alone.

This TCR came from a human donor with Susac syndrome. Sequencing was performed on CD8+ T cells from PBMCs. This rearrangement joins TRBV7-3 to TRBJ2-1, with D possibly TRBD1 on 5 matching bases. CDR3 sequence: CASSPRSGRAFNEQFF. The CDR3 bases are TGTGCCAGCAGCCCTAGATCTGGCAGGGCGTTCAATGAGCAGTTCTTC.